What follows describes a single T cell receptor (beta chain). Its antigen remains unknown. The data belong to a study of OX40 agonist ivuxolimab in advanced cancers. Whole-study context: At doses from 0.01 to 10 mg/kg, patients were given intravenous ivuxolimab every 2 weeks.

The data were produced by immunoSEQ multiplex PCR, yet TCRdb's version contains in-frame clones alone and is incomplete. The profile shows tens of thousands of clones, roughly nine tenths of them singletons. General study points: There were, on average, more expanded clones in CD8+ T cells than in CD4+.

The clonotype comes from an adult with an advanced solid tumor such as melanoma, head and neck, liver or kidney cancer. Material: CD4+ or CD8+ T cells sorted from blood, obtained in a trial of the OX40 agonist ivuxolimab.

The CDR3: CASSYFPSGTLLNEQFF. In DNA form, the CDR3 reads TGTGCCAGCAGCTATTTCCCCTCCGGGACGCTACTCAATGAGCAGTTCTTC. The rearrangement joins TRBV5-4 to TRBJ2-1, with D possibly being TRBD1 or TRBD2 (5 bases each). Germline CDR1 and CDR2: SGHNT and YYREEE (reference sequence). This CDR3 region has 17 residues. V gave up 3 bases and J gave up 6 bases, with 22 bases separating them.